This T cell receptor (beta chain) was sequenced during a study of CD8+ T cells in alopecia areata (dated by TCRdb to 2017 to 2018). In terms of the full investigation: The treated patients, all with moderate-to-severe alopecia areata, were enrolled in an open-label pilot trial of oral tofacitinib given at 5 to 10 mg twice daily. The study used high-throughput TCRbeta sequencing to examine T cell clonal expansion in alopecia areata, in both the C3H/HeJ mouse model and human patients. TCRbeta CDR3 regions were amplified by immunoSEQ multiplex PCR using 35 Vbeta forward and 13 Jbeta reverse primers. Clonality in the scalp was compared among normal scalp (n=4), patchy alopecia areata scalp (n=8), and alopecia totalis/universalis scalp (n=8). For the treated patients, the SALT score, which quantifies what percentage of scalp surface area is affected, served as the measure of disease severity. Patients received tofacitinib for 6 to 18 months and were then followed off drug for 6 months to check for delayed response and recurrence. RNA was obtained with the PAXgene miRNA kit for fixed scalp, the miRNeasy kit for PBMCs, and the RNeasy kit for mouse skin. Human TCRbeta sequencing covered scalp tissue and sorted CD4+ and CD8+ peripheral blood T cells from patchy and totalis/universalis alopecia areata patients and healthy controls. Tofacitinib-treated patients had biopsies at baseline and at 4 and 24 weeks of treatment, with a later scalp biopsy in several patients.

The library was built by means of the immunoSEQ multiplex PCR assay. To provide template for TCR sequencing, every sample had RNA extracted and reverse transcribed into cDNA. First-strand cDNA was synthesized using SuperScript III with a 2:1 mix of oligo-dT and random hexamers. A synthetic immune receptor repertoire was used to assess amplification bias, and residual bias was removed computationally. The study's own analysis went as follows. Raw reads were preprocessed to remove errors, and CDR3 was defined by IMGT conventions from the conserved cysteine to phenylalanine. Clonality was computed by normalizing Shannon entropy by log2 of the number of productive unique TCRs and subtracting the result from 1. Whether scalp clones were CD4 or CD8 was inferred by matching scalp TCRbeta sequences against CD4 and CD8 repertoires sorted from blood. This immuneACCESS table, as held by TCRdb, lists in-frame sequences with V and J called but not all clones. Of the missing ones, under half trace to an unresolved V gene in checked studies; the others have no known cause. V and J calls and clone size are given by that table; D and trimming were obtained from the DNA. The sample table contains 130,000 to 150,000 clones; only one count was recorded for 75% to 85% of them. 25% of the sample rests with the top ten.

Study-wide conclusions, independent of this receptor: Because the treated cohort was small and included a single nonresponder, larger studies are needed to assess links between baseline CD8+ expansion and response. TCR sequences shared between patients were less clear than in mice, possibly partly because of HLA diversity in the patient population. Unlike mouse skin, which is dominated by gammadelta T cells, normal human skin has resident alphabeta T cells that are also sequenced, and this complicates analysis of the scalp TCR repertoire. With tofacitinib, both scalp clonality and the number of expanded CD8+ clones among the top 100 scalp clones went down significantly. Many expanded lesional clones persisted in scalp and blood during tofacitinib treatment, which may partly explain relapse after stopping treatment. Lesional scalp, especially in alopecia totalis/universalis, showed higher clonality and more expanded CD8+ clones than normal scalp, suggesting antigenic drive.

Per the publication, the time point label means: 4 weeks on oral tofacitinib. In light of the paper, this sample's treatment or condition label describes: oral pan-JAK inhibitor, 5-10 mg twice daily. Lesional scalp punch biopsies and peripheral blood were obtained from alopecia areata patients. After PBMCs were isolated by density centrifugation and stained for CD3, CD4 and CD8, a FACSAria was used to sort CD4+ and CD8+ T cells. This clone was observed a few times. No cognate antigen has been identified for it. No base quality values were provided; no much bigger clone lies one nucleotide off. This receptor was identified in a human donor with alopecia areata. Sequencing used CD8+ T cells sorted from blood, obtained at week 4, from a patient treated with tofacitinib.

The CDR3 region: CASSLRQGLYEQYF. The DNA sequence is given as TGTGCCAGCAGCTTGAGACAGGGACTCTACGAGCAGTACTTC. This chain is built from TRBV7-9 and TRBJ2-7, and TRBD1 may be the D gene, going by 7 matching bases. The CDR3 has 14 amino acids, counting the end cysteine and phenylalanine. The retained sequence is limited to the CDR3, 42 bases, with the frame set at the first base. V is shortened by 3 bases, J by 3 bases, and the region joining them spans 12 bases. Sequences SEHNR (CDR1) and FQNEAQ (CDR2) are obtained from the germline V gene (reference sequence).